The rows below give T cell receptor beta chains drawn from one sample of a study of T cells in Graves' hyperthyroidism and ophthalmopathy. Using its own MiXCR run on the multiplex PCR reads, TCRdb lists one record per CDR3 protein. The sample has approximately 610,000 distinct CDR3 sequences; roughly 14% are singletons. Sequenced material: blood. These receptors all come from a middle-aged woman with Graves' ophthalmopathy. Each CDR3 is given with its conserved first and last residue. A D gene is named only where the DNA matches it firmly. Some rows have no size entry. The others give once, few or many, or a class for an expanded clone.

J | V | size | D | DNA | CDR3
TRBJ2-1 | TRBV7-9 | many | - | TGTGCCAGCAGCTTAGTTCAGGGAAGTGAGCAGTTCTTC | CASSLVQGSEQFF
TRBJ2-7 | TRBV19 | many | - | TGTGCCAGTAGAAGGGGGGAAAGCTCCTACGAGCAGTACTTC | CASRRGESSYEQYF
TRBJ1-2 | TRBV7-9 | many | TRBD1 | TGTGCCAGCAGCCCACAGGGGGGGGATGGCTACACCTTC | CASSPQGGDGYTF
TRBJ2-1 | TRBV3-1 | few | - | TGTGCCAGCAGCCAGAGTTTCTTTTTCAGGGCCTCTGAGCAGTTCTTC | CASSQSFFFRASEQFF
TRBJ2-7 | TRBV28 | few | - | TGTGCCAGCAATCCTCATACCGGCTACGAGCAGTACTTC | CASNPHTGYEQYF
TRBJ2-7 | TRBV29-1 | few | - | TGCAGCGTTGAAGATCGGTCAGGACCCCTAACGGCCCAGTACTTC | CSVEDRSGPLTAQYF
TRBJ2-7 | TRBV6-5 | many | - | TGTGCCAGCAGTTACGCAGGGAAGTCCTACGAGCAGTACTTC | CASSYAGKSYEQYF
TRBJ1-2 | TRBV11-2 | many | TRBD1 | TGTGCCAGCAGCCCCTTGGGACAGGGGGTACATGGCTACACCTTC | CASSPLGQGVHGYTF
TRBJ2-5 | TRBV10-3 | many | - | TGTGCCATCAGTGAGTCGGTAGGACAGCAAGAGACCCAGTACTTC | CAISESVGQQETQYF
TRBJ2-5 | TRBV20-1 | many | - | TGCAGTGCTAGATTTGGGGGGAGAGAGACCCAGTACTTC | CSARFGGRETQYF
TRBJ2-5 | TRBV18 | - | - | TGTGCCAGCTCACCATCAGCCTTGAGGGAGACCCAGTACTTC | CASSPSALRETQYF
TRBJ2-5 | TRBV30 | - | - | TGTGCCTGGAGTAGGGGCAGGGGCCAAGAGACCCAGTACTTC | CAWSRGRGQETQYF
TRBJ2-4 | TRBV28 | many | - | TGTGCCAGCAGTTTAATGAGTCCGGGACGGCTAAACATTCAGTACTTC | CASSLMSPGRLNIQYF
TRBJ1-5 | TRBV4-2 | few | - | TGTGCCAGCAGCCAAGATGGGGCCAAGGATCAGCCCCAGCATTTT | CASSQDGAKDQPQHF
TRBJ2-7 | TRBV6-1 | many | TRBD1 | TGTGCCAGCAGGCCCCTGCGGACAGGGAGTTCTTGTTACTTC | CASRPLRTGSSCYF
TRBJ2-5 | TRBV10-3 | many | - | TGTGCCATCAGTGAGCCGGGAGAGACCCAGTACTTC | CAISEPGETQYF
TRBJ2-2 | TRBV7-6 | many | - | TGTGCCAGCAGCCCTATGGGCAGGAACGTCGTGGGAACCGGGGAGCTGTTTTTT | CASSPMGRNVVGTGELFF
TRBJ2-2 | TRBV27 | - | - | TGTGCCAGCAGTTCGACTAGTTTTACCGGGGAGCTGTTTTTT | CASSSTSFTGELFF
TRBJ2-7 | TRBV28 | many | - | TGTGCCAGCAGTTCGGCAGGGGTTATGGGAGGGAGCTCCTACGAGCAGTACTTC | CASSSAGVMGGSSYEQYF
TRBJ1-1 | TRBV6-2/TRBV6-3 | many | - | TGTGCCAGCAGTTGGACCGGGAAAGCTTTCTTT | CASSWTGKAFF
TRBJ2-7 | TRBV30 | many | TRBD1 | TGTGCCTGGAGTGGCGGGACAGGGGTTGCCGAGCAGTACTTC | CAWSGGTGVAEQYF
TRBJ2-7 | TRBV27 | many | - | TGTGCCAGCAGTTCCTTGGGGGACGAGCAGTACTTC | CASSSLGDEQYF
TRBJ1-5 | TRBV12-3/TRBV12-4 | many | TRBD1 | TGTGCCAGCAGTCCAACAGGGGGCAATCAGCCCCAGCATTTT | CASSPTGGNQPQHF
TRBJ1-5 | TRBV7-2 | many | - | TGTGCCAGCAGCTTACTGGGGGACAGCAATCAGCCCCAGCATTTT | CASSLLGDSNQPQHF
TRBJ2-2 | TRBV28 | many | TRBD2 | TGTGCCAGCAGTTCCGGACTAGCGGGTACCACCGGGGAGCTGTTTTTT | CASSSGLAGTTGELFF
TRBJ1-5 | TRBV5-1 | many | - | TGCGCCAGCAGCTTATCGGGGGGCGATCATCAGCCCCAGCATTTT | CASSLSGGDHQPQHF
TRBJ1-1 | TRBV11-3 | many | - | TGTGCCAGCAGTCCGGAGGATGGCAACACTGAAGCTTTCTTT | CASSPEDGNTEAFF
TRBJ1-2 | TRBV15 | many | - | TGTGCCACCAGCAGAGATCGGGGATTAGGATATGGCTACACCTTC | CATSRDRGLGYGYTF
TRBJ1-1 | TRBV27 | many | - | TGTGCCAGCAGGTTATACCTCGACACTGAAGCTTTCTTT | CASRLYLDTEAFF
TRBJ2-2 | TRBV15 | many | TRBD1 | TGTGCCACCAGCAGTACGGGACAGGGGATCACCGGGGAGCTGTTTTTT | CATSSTGQGITGELFF
TRBJ2-7 | TRBV28 | few | TRBD1 | TGTGCCAGCAAGGGACAGGGGTCCTACGAGCAGTACTTC | CASKGQGSYEQYF
TRBJ2-5 | TRBV11-2 | many | - | TGTGCCAGCAGCCCCACAGAGGAGGAGACCCAGTACTTC | CASSPTEEETQYF
TRBJ2-2 | TRBV12-3/TRBV12-4 | - | - | TGTGCCAGCAGTTCCGCTGGGGACGCGAACACCGGGGAGCTGTTTTTT | CASSSAGDANTGELFF
TRBJ1-2 | TRBV19 | many | - | TGTGCCAGTAGGCGGGGGCCCTATGGCTACACCTTC | CASRRGPYGYTF
TRBJ2-7 | TRBV7-2 | many | - | TGTGCCAGCAGCTTATACAGGACGGGGGAATACGAGCAGTACTTC | CASSLYRTGEYEQYF
TRBJ2-2 | TRBV11-3 | many | TRBD2 | TGTGCCAGCACCGCTAGCGGGAGCGGGACCGGGGAGCTGTTTTTT | CASTASGSGTGELFF
TRBJ2-3 | TRBV20-1 | many | - | TGCAGTGCTAGGGCCCCCAGCACAGATACGCAGTATTTT | CSARAPSTDTQYF
TRBJ2-7 | TRBV20-1 | many | - | TGCAGTGCTAGAGATCCCCCGGGATACTCCTACGAGCAGTACTTC | CSARDPPGYSYEQYF
TRBJ2-7 | TRBV6-1 | many | - | TGTGCCAGCACCTCATTACTGGCGTCCTACGAGCAGTACTTC | CASTSLLASYEQYF
TRBJ1-2 | TRBV20-1 | many | - | TGCAGTGCCTTGACTTCGGGCTACACCTTC | CSALTSGYTF
TRBJ2-2 | TRBV15 | - | TRBD1 | TGTGCCACCAGCGAACACAGGGGGACCGGGGAGCTGTTTTTT | CATSEHRGTGELFF
TRBJ2-7 | TRBV11-2 | - | - | TGTGCCAGCAGCTTAGATCCCGGATCCCGGCCCGAGCAGTACTTC | CASSLDPGSRPEQYF
TRBJ2-2 | TRBV19 | many | TRBD2 | TGTGCCACTTCGGGACTAGCGGCCCACACCGGGGAGCTGTTTTTT | CATSGLAAHTGELFF
TRBJ1-5 | TRBV11-2 | - | - | TGTGCCAGCGTCTTAGTTTTTTATGGCAATCAGCCCCAGCATTTT | CASVLVFYGNQPQHF
TRBJ2-7 | TRBV6-2/TRBV6-3 | many | - | TGTGCCAGCAGTTATCCGGGGGACAGCGAGCAGTACTTC | CASSYPGDSEQYF
TRBJ2-7 | TRBV19 | many | - | TGTGCCAGTAGTGATGGATCCTCCTACGAGCAGTACTTC | CASSDGSSYEQYF
TRBJ2-5 | TRBV5-6 | few | - | TGTGCCAGCAGCTTGGTAGGGGAGGAGGGGGAGACCCAGTACTTC | CASSLVGEEGETQYF
TRBJ2-2 | TRBV30 | many | - | TGTGCCTGGAGTGACCGGGACGGGGAGCTGTTTTTT | CAWSDRDGELFF
TRBJ2-5 | TRBV7-9 | many | - | TGTGCCAGCAGCCCACAGACTCGTTCAGAGACCCAGTACTTC | CASSPQTRSETQYF
TRBJ2-7 | TRBV20-1 | many | TRBD1 | TGCAGTGCCAACAGGGGGATGAGCTACGAGCAGTACTTC | CSANRGMSYEQYF
TRBJ2-7 | TRBV28 | many | - | TGTGCCAGCAGTTTCCCTCAACTACCCTACGAGCAGTACTTC | CASSFPQLPYEQYF
TRBJ1-1 | TRBV19 | few | - | TGTGCCAGTAGTATCGCCAGGAACACTGAAGCTTTCTTT | CASSIARNTEAFF
TRBJ2-5 | TRBV6-1 | many | - | TGTGCCAGCAGTGAATTTACTAGCCCAGAGACCCAGTACTTC | CASSEFTSPETQYF
TRBJ1-2 | TRBV29-1 | many | - | TGCAGCGTTGAAGATCTGGATAACTATGGCTACACCTTC | CSVEDLDNYGYTF
TRBJ2-7 | TRBV20-1 | few | TRBD1 | TGCAGTACCAGACAGGGGGCTATGGACGAGCAGTACTTC | CSTRQGAMDEQYF
TRBJ2-7 | TRBV5-1 | - | TRBD1 | TGCGCCAGCAGCCAATCAGGGACAGCCCCCTACGAGCAGTACTTC | CASSQSGTAPYEQYF
TRBJ2-4 | TRBV18 | - | - | TGTGCCAGCTCACCACCGACCCCAAACATTCAGTACTTC | CASSPPTPNIQYF
TRBJ1-1 | TRBV30 | - | - | TGTGCCTGGACTGTGACGGAGAACACTGAAGCTTTCTTT | CAWTVTENTEAFF
TRBJ2-7 | TRBV12-3/TRBV12-4 | few | - | TGTGCCAGCAGTTTGTTAGCTGGATCCCACGAGCAGTACTTC | CASSLLAGSHEQYF